This T cell receptor beta chain emerged from a study of monozygotic twins with inflammatory bowel disease. Notes on the study in general: Using the inverse Simpson index, IBD patients had lower TCRbeta diversity than healthy co-twins.

In regard to this clonotype: Its specificity is not known.

The team made cDNA by running eight separate reactions for each sample. Researchers used template switching to add UMIs featuring a 6-nucleotide sample barcode. TCRdb re-analyzed the 5' RACE reads; it lists each CDR3 protein once, without DNA. The sample table includes around 140,000 distinct CDR3 sequences. There are 12 residues in the CDR3. CDR1 and CDR2 (germline): ENHRY, SYGVKD. The chain uses TRBV10-3 and TRBJ2-5. The sequenced material came from blood. This clonotype was obtained from a human donor with ulcerative colitis or Crohn's disease, or a healthy co-twin of an affected twin (not recorded which). CDR3 in amino acids: CAISAIQETQYF.